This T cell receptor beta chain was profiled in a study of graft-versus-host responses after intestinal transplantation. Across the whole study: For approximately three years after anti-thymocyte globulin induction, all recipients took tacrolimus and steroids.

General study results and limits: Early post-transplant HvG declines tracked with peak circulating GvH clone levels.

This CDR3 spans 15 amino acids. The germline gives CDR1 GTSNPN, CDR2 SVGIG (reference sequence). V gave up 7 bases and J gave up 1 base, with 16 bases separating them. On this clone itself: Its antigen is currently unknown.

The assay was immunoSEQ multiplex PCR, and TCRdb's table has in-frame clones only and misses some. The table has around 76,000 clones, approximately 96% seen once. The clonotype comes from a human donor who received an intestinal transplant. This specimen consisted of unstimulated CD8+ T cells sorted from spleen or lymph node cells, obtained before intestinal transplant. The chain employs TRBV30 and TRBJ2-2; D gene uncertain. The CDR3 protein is CALTWPQMNTGELFF. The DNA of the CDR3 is TGTGCCTTGACCTGGCCACAAATGAACACCGGGGAGCTGTTTTTT.